The clone carrying this T cell receptor beta chain was counted many times. What it binds is not known. Read data end 3 residues before the CDR3 end; the end is taken from the germline J gene. The data are from a study of T cell clonality in common variable immunodeficiency. Germline CDR1 reads DFQATT; CDR2 reads SNEGSKA (reference sequence). The CDR3 spans 14 residues. Trimming shortened V by 5 bases and J by 0 bases, and 12 bases separated the two germline ends. Findings of the study overall: Shared TCRbeta clones were fewer between CVID subjects than controls. TCRbeta clonality was increased in CVID versus healthy controls. In common variable immunodeficiency, TCR beta chains reportedly carried fewer deletions and N-nucleotide insertions. T cell subpopulation sequencing would be needed to explain CVID clonality.

Caucasian heritage predominated among both patients and controls. TCRdb keeps only in-frame clones here, not all; method: immunoSEQ multiplex PCR. Altogether about 28,000 clones were found in the sample, and no singletons occur. The V call is TRBV20-1, the J call TRBJ2-3, with D maybe TRBD1 (6 bases). The sequencing sample was made of peripheral blood mononuclear cells. The sequence was collected from a human donor with common variable immunodeficiency. The CDR3 protein is CSALGARSTDTQYF. The CDR3 DNA, read in part, is TGCAGTGCTTTGGGGGCGCGTAGCACAGATACG.